The 13 T cell receptor beta chains below come from one sample, sequenced in a study of blood T cell repertoires in COVID-19. Clones were sequenced by immunoSEQ multiplex PCR, and TCRdb holds only the in-frame ones, with some missing. The sample carries about 270,000 clones, 80% to 90% recorded once. Specimen: peripheral blood. These receptors were taken from an elderly man with acute or convalescent COVID-19.

The chain recombines TRBV9 with TRBJ2-5, with 9 bases lining up with TRBD1. CDR1 SGDLS and CDR2 YYNGEE come from the germline V gene. V lost 4 bases, J lost 5 bases, and 12 bases stayed unmatched. The CDR3 spans 16 residues. The CDR3 bases are TGTGCCAGCAGCCCCGAGGGACAGGGATTTGGCGAGACCCAGTACTTC. Protein product: CASSPEGQGFGETQYF. The full variable domain, in which reference TRBV9 and TRBJ2-5 provide the parts outside the CDR3, is DSGVTQTPKHLITATGQRVTLRCSPRSGDLSVYWYQQSLDQGLQFLIQYYNGEERAKGNILERFSAQQFPDLHSELNLSSLELGDSALYFCASSPEGQGFGETQYFGPGTRLLVL.

This chain links TRBV5-1 with TRBJ1-1, with TRBD1 as a possible D gene (5 bases). The germline V gene has CDR1 SGHRS and CDR2 YFSETQ. V lost 4 bases and J 1 base, leaving 11 bases between the germline ends. The CDR3 runs 14 residues. The chain's CDR3 is CASSKDTGNTEAFF. The CDR3 DNA follows: TGCGCCAGCAGCAAAGATACAGGGAACACTGAAGCTTTCTTT.

The chain carries TRBV5-3 and TRBJ1-5; no definite D call. TRBV5-3 counts as an open reading frame of uncertain function. The germline V and J ends were trimmed by 3 bases and 4 bases, with 20 bases remaining between them. The CDR3 sequence is 17 residues long. CDR3 sequence (DNA): TGTGCCAGAAGCTCCCACGGAGCCTCCCCCCGTAATCAGCCCCAGCATTTT. This codes for CARSSHGASPRNQPQHF.

This rearrangement joins TRBV19 to TRBJ1-1; 8 bases are a match to TRBD1. This CDR3 region has 14 residues. The trim removed 4 bases at V and 6 bases at J, leaving 7 bases unmatched. Germline CDR1 LNHDA, CDR2 SQIVND (reference sequence). The CDR3 sequence is CASSTRQGIPEAFF. The CDR3 bases are TGTGCCAGTAGTACCCGACAGGGGATCCCTGAAGCTTTCTTT.

The rearrangement uses TRBV4-1 and TRBJ1-2; possibly TRBD1 for D (5 bases). The CDR3 is made up of 16 amino acids. Germline-derived CDR1 and CDR2 are MGHRA and YSYEKL. V was shortened by 2 bases and J by 5 bases, with 18 bases between the two germline ends. The CDR3 here is CASSQTGTFIGYGYTF. The CDR3 DNA is TGCGCCAGCAGCCAAACCGGGACTTTTATAGGGTATGGCTACACCTTC.

J is TRBJ1-5 and V is TRBV6-2 or TRBV6-3, with a possible D match to TRBD1 (5 bases). Germline V gives CDR1 MNHEY, CDR2 SVGEGT. CDR3 length: 16 amino acids. V was shortened by 0 bases and J by 1 base, with 10 bases between the two germline ends. The DNA of the CDR3 is TGTGCCAGCAGTTACTCGGGGGGGGACAGCAATCAGCCCCAGCATTTT. It codes for CASSYSGGDSNQPQHF.

The chain is built from TRBV6-5 and TRBJ1-1; no clear D. This CDR3 is built from 12 residues. V was trimmed by 7 bases and J by 6 bases, leaving 12 bases between them. The germline V gene encodes CDR1 MNHEY and CDR2 SVGAGI. The DNA of the CDR3 is TGTGCCAGCAATAGAGGAGGCGCTGAAGCTTTCTTT. Translation: CASNRGGAEAFF.

This clone was counted between two and nine times. The gene calls are TRBV5-1 and TRBJ1-2, with TRBD1 matching 7 bases. The ends lost 0 bases at V and 4 bases at J; junction bases unmatched: 6. From germline, CDR1 is SGHRS and CDR2 YFSETQ. This CDR3 region has 15 residues. Here the CDR3 DNA reads TGCGCCAGCAGCTTGGAGGGGGCGGGTGGCTATGGCTACACCTTC. Protein sequence: CASSLEGAGGYGYTF.

The chain combines TRBV2 with TRBJ2-5; tentative D call: TRBD1 (5 bases). V was trimmed by 6 bases and J by 14 bases, leaving 16 bases between them. The CDR3 loop spans 11 amino acids. Germline V gives CDR1 SNHLY, CDR2 FYNNEI. DNA for the CDR3: TGTGCCAGCAGCGCCCTGGGCAGGGTCTACTTC. It translates to CASSALGRVYF.

The chain is built from TRBV5-1 and TRBJ2-3; 9 bases align to TRBD1. CDR1 SGHRS and CDR2 YFSETQ come from the germline V gene. The trim removed 0 bases at V and 8 bases at J, leaving 7 bases unmatched. The CDR3 has 15 residues. Here the CDR3 reads CASSLAGQGEGTQYF. The CDR3 DNA follows: TGCGCCAGCAGCTTGGCGGGACAGGGAGAGGGTACGCAGTATTTT. The full variable domain, in which reference TRBV5-1 and TRBJ2-3 provide the parts outside the CDR3, is KAGVTQTPRYLIKTRGQQVTLSCSPISGHRSVSWYQQTPGQGLQFLFEYFSETQRNKGNFPGRFSGRQFSNSRSEMNVSTLELGDSALYLCASSLAGQGEGTQYFGPGTRLTVL.

The CDR3 region has the DNA TGTGCCAGCAGCTTAGGGCTAGCGGGACCCCGAGAGACCCAGTACTTC. Amino acids: CASSLGLAGPRETQYF. J is TRBJ2-5 and V is TRBV7-6, with 9 bases matching TRBD2. With V trimmed by 1 base and J by 4 bases, 7 bases remained unmatched. This CDR3 contains 16 residues. Germline V gene sequence: CDR1 SGHVS, CDR2 FNYEAQ.

CDR3 in DNA: TGTGCCACCAGTGATACTGGACTAGGTGGGGAGACCCAGTACTTC. Translated: CATSDTGLGGETQYF. The gene calls are TRBV24-1 and TRBJ2-5; 7 bases match TRBD2. J gave up 5 bases and V 3 bases, and 8 bases lay outside the gene matches. Germline loops: CDR1 KGHDR, CDR2 SFDVKD. CDR3 size: 15 residues.

V gene TRBV5-4 combines with J gene TRBJ2-7; D unclear. Germline lookup yields CDR1 SGHNT and CDR2 YYREEE (reference sequence). Trimming stripped 0 bases from V and 2 bases from J, with 12 bases between. This CDR3 contains 15 residues. The CDR3 DNA reads TGTGCCAGCAGCTTGGTTTCAGGTCCAGCCTACGAGCAGTACTTC. Protein sequence: CASSLVSGPAYEQYF.